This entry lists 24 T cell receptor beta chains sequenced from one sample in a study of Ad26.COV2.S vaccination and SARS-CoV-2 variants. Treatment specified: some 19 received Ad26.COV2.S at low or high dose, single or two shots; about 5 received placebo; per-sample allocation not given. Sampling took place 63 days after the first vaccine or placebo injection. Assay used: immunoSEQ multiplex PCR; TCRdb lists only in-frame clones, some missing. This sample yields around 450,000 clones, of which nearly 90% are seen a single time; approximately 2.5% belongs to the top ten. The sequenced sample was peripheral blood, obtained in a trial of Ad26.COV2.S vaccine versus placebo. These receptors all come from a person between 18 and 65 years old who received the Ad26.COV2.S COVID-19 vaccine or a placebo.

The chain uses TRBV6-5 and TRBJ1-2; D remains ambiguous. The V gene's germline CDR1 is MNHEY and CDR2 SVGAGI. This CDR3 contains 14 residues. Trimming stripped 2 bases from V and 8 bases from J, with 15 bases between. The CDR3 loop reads CASSYTQEGFGYTF. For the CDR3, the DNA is TGTGCCAGCAGTTACACCCAGGAAGGCTTCGGCTACACCTTC.

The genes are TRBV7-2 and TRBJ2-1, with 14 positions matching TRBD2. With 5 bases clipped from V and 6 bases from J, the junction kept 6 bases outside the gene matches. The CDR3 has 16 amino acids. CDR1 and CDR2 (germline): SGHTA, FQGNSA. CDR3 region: CASSPRLAGGSNEQFF. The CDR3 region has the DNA TGTGCCAGCAGCCCAAGACTAGCGGGAGGGTCCAATGAGCAGTTCTTC.

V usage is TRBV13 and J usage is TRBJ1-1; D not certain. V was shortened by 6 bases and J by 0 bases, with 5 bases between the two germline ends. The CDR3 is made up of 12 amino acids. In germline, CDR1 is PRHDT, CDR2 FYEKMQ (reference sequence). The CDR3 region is CASSPMNTEAFF. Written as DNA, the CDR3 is TGTGCCAGCAGTCCGATGAACACTGAAGCTTTCTTT. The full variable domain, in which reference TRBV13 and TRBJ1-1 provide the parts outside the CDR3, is AAGVIQSPRHLIKEKRETATLKCYPIPRHDTVYWYQQGPGQDPQFLISFYEKMQSDKGSIPDRFSAQQFSDYHSELNMSSLELGDSALYFCASSPMNTEAFFGQGTRLTVV.

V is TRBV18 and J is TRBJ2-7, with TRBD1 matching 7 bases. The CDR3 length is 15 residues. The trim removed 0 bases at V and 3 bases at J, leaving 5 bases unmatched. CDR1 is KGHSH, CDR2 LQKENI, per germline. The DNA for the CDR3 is TGTGCCAGCTCACCACCAAGGAGACAGGGCTACGAGCAGTACTTC. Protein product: CASSPPRRQGYEQYF.

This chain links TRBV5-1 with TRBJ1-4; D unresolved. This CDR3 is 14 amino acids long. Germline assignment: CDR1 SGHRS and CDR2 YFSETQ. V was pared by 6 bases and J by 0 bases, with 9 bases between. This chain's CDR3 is CASKATATNEKLFF. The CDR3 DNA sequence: TGCGCCAGCAAGGCAACGGCAACTAATGAAAAACTGTTTTTT.

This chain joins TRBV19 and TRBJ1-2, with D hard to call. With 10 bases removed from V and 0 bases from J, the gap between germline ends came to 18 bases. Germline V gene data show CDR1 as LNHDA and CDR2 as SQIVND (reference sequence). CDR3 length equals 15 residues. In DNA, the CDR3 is TGTGCCACCAAAACAAATCCCCGAGCTAACTATGGCTACACCTTC. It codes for CATKTNPRANYGYTF.

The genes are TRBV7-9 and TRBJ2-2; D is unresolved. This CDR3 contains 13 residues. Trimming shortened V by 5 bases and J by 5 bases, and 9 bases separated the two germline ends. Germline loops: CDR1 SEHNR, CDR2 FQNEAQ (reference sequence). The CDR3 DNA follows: TGTGCCAGCAGCCTTAGGCCGACCGGGGAGCTGTTTTTT. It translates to CASSLRPTGELFF. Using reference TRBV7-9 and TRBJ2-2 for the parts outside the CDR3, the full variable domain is DTGVSQNPRHKITKRGQNVTFRCDPISEHNRLYWYRQTLGQGPEFLTYFQNEAQLEKSRLLSDRFSAERPKGSFSTLEIQRTEQGDSAMYLCASSLRPTGELFFGEGSRLTVL.

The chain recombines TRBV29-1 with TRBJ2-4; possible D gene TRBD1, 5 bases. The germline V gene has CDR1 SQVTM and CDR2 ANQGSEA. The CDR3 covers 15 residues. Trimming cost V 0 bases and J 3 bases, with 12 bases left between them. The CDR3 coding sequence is TGCAGCGTTGAAGACGTAGGGGATAACAAAAACATTCAGTACTTC. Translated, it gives CSVEDVGDNKNIQYF.

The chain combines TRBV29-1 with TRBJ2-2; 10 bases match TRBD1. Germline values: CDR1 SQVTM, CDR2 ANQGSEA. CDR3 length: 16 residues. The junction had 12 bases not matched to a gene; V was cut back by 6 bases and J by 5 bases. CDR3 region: CSVARWDRGGTGELFF. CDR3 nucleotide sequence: TGCAGCGTAGCTAGATGGGACAGGGGAGGAACCGGGGAGCTGTTTTTT.

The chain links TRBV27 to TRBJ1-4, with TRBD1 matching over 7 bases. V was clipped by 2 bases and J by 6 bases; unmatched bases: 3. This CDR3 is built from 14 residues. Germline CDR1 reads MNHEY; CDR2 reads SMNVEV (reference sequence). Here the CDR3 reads CASSLNRGDEKLFF. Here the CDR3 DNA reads TGTGCCAGCAGTTTAAACAGGGGAGATGAAAAACTGTTTTTT.

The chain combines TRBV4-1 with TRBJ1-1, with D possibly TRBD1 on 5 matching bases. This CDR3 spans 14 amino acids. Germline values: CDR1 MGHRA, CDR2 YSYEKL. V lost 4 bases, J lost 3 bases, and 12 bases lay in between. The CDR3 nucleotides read TGCGCCAGCAGCCCCAGGCCGGGGGACACTGAAGCTTTCTTT. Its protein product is CASSPRPGDTEAFF.

The CDR3 here is CASSAWGRGFSYEQYF. In nucleotides, the CDR3 is TGTGCCAGTAGTGCTTGGGGAAGAGGGTTCAGCTACGAGCAGTACTTC. The chain employs TRBV19 and TRBJ2-7; TRBD2 might be the D (5 bases). Germline V lookup: CDR1 LNHDA, CDR2 SQIVND (reference sequence). The CDR3 extends over 16 amino acids. Trimming shortened V by 5 bases and J by 3 bases, and 20 bases separated the two germline ends.

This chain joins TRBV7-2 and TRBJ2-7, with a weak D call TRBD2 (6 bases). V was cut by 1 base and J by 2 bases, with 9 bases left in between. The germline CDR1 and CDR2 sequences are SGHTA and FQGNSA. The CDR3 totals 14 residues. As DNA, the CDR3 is TGTGCCAGCAGCTTAGGGGGGGTAACCTACGAGCAGTACTTC. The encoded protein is CASSLGGVTYEQYF.

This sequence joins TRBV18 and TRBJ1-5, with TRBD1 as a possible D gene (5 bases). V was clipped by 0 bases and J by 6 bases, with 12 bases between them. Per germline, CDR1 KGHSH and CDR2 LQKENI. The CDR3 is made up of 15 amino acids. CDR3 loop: CASSPPQGAGQPQHF. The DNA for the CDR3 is TGTGCCAGCTCACCACCGCAGGGTGCAGGTCAGCCCCAGCATTTT.

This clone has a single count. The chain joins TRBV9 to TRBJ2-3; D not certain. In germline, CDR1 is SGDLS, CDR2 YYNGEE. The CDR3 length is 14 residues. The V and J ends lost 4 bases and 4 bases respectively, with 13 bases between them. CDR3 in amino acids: CASSSGPHPDTQYF. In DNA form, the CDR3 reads TGTGCCAGCAGCTCCGGCCCACACCCAGATACGCAGTATTTT.

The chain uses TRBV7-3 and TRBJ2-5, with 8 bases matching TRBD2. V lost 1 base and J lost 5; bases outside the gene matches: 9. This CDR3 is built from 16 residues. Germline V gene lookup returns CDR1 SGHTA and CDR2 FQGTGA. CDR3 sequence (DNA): TGTGCCAGCAGCTTAATGCGTGCGGGAGGTGGTGAGACCCAGTACTTC. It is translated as CASSLMRAGGGETQYF. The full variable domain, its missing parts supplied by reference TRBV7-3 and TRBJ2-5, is GAGVSQTPSNKVTEKGKYVELRCDPISGHTALYWYRQSLGQGPEFLIYFQGTGAADDSGLPNDRFFAVRPEGSVSTLKIQRTERGDSAVYLCASSLMRAGGGETQYFGPGTRLLVL.

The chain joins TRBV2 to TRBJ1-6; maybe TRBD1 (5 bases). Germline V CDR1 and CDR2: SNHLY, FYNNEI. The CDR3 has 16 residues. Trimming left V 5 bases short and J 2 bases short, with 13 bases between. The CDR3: CASSIRGGTYNSPLHF. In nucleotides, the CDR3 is TGTGCCAGCAGTATAAGGGGAGGAACCTATAATTCACCCCTCCACTTT.

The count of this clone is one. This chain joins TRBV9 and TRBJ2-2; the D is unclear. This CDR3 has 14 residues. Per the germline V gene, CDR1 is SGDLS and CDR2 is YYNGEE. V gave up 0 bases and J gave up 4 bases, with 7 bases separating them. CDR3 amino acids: CASSVASGTGELFF. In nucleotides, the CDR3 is TGTGCCAGCAGCGTAGCTAGTGGCACCGGGGAGCTGTTTTTT.

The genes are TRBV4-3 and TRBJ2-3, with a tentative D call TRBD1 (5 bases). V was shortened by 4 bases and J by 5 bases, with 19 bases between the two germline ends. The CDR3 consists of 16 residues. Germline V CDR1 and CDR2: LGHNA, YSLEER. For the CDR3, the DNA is TGCGCCAGCAGCCCCAACCCCAGGGCCACCGGAGATACGCAGTATTTT. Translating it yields CASSPNPRATGDTQYF.

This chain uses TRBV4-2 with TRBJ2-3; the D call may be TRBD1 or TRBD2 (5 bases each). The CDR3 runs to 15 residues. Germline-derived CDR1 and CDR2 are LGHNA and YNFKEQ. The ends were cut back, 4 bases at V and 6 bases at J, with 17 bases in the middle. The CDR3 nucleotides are TGTGCCAGCAGCCTATCCGGGACCTACGCCGATACGCAGTATTTT. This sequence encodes CASSLSGTYADTQYF.

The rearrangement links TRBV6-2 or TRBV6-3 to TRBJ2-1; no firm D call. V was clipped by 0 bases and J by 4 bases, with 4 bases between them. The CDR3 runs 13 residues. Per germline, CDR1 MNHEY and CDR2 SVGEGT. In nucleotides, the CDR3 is TGTGCCAGCAGTTACTCAGGGTACAATGAGCAGTTCTTC. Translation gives CASSYSGYNEQFF.

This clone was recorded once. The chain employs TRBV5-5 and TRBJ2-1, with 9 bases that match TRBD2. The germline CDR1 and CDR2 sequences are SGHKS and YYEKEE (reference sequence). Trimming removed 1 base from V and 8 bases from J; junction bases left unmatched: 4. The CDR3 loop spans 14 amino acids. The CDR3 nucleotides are TGTGCCAGCAGCTTGAGGCGGGGGGGAGATGAGCAGTTCTTC. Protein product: CASSLRRGGDEQFF. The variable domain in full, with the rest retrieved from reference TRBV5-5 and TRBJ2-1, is DAGVTQSPTHLIKTRGQQVTLRCSPISGHKSVSWYQQVLGQGPQFIFQYYEKEERGRGNFPDRFSARQFPNYSSELNVNALLLGDSALYLCASSLRRGGDEQFFGPGTRLTVL.

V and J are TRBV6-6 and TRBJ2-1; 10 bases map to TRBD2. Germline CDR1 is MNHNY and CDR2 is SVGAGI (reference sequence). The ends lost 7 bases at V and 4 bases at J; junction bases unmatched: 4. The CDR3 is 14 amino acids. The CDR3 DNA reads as TGTGCCAGCACCGTTAGCGGGGGGTACAATGAGCAGTTCTTC. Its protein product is CASTVSGGYNEQFF.

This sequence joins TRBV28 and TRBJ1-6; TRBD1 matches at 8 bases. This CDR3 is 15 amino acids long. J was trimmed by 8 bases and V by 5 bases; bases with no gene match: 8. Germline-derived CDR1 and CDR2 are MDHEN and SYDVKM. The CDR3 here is CASSPPDRDYSPLHF. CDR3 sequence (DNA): TGTGCCAGCAGTCCCCCGGACAGGGATTATTCACCCCTCCACTTT.